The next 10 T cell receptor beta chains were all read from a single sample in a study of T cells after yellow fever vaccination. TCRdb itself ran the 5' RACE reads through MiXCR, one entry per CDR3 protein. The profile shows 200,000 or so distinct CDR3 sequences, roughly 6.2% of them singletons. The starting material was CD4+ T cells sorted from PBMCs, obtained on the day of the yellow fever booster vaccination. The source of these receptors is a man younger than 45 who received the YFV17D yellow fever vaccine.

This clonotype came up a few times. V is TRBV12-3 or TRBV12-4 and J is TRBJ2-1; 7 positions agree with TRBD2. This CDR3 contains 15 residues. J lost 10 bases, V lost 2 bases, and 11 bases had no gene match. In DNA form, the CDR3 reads TGTGCCAGCAGTTTATCGAGCGGGGCCCGAGGGGAGCAGTTCTTC. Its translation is CASSLSSGARGEQFF.

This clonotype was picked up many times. This CDR3 is CASSQQTAYNEQFF. As DNA, the CDR3 is TGCGCCAGCAGCCAGCAGACAGCTTACAATGAGCAGTTCTTC. V is TRBV5-1 and J is TRBJ2-1; perhaps TRBD1 as D (5 bases). Germline V CDR1 and CDR2: SGHRS, YFSETQ. Trimming took 4 bases from V and 4 from J, leaving 12 bases between them. There are 14 residues in the CDR3. Full variable domain (remainder filled in from reference TRBV5-1 and TRBJ2-1): KAGVTQTPRYLIKTRGQQVTLSCSPISGHRSVSWYQQTPGQGLQFLFEYFSETQRNKGNFPGRFSGRQFSNSRSEMNVSTLELGDSALYLCASSQQTAYNEQFFGPGTRLTVL.

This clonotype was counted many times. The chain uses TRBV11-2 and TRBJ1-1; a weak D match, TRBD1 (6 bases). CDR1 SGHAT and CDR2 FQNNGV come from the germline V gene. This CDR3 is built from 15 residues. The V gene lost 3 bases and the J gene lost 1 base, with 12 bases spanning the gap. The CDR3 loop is CASSLRGGANTEAFF. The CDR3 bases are TGTGCCAGCAGCTTGAGGGGGGGCGCGAACACTGAAGCTTTCTTT.

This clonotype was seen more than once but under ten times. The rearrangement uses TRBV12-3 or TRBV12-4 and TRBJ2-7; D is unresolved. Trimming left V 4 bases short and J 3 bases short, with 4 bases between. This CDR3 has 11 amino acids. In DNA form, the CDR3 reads TGTGCCAGCAGTTGGGACTACGAGCAGTACTTC. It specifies CASSWDYEQYF.

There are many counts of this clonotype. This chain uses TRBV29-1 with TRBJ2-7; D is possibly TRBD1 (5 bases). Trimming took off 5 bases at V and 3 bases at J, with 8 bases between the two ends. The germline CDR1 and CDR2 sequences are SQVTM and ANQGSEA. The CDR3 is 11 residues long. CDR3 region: CSVFDSYEQYF. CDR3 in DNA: TGCAGCGTTTTCGACAGCTACGAGCAGTACTTC.

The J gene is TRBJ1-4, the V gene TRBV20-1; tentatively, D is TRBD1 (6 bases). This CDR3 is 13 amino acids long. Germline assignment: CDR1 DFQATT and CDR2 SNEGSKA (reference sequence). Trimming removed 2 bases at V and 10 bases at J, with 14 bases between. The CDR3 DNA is TGCAGTGCTAGATTCACTCAAGGGGGAAAACTGTTTTTT. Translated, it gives CSARFTQGGKLFF.

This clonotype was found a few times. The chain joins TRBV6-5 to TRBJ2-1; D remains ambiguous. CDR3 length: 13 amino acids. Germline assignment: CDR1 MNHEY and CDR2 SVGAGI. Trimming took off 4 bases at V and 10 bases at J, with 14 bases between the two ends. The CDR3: CASSLALGGEQFF. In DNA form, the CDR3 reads TGTGCCAGCAGTTTGGCCCTGGGTGGCGAGCAGTTCTTC.

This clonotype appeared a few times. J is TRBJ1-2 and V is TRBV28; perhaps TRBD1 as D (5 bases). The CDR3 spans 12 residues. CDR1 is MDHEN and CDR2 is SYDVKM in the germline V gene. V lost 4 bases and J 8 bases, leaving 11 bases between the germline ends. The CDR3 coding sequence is TGTGCCAGCAGTTCGGGACTCTTCGGCTACACCTTC. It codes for CASSSGLFGYTF.

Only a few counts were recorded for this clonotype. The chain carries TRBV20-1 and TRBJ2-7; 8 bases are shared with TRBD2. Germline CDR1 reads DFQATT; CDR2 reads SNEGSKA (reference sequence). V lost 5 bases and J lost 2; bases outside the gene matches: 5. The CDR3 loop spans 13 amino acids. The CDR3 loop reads CSAAQRGTYEQYF. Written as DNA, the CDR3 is TGCAGTGCTGCCCAGCGGGGGACCTACGAGCAGTACTTC.

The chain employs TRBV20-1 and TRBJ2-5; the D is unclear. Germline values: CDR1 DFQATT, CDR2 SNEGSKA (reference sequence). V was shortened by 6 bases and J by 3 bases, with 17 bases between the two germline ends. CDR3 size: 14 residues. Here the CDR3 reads CSAPQSQGKETQYF. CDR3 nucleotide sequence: TGCAGTGCCCCCCAGTCCCAAGGCAAAGAGACCCAGTACTTC.